This T cell receptor beta chain was profiled in a study of T-cell reconstitution after alpha-beta-depleted transplantation in children. Study-wide results and limits: T-cell counts and diversity at one year following transplant were attributed mainly to newly produced T cells. Surviving recipient T cells and intrathymic progenitors accounted for some patients' high TCRbeta diversity at day 60.

Molecular barcoding with unique molecular identifiers was used for the TCRbeta library. TCRdb ran MiXCR on the PCR reads and lists one entry per CDR3 protein. The sample records 200,000 to 250,000 distinct CDR3 sequences, about 25% being singletons. In regard to this clonotype: The antigen is unknown.

The starting material was PBMCs, obtained before TCRalphabeta/CD19-depleted stem cell transplant. This receptor was obtained from a girl aged 2 to 10 with Fanconi anemia, due to receive a stem cell transplant.

The CDR3 coding sequence is TGCAGCGTTATGATAGTCCAAGAGACCCAGTACTTC. It encodes CSVMIVQETQYF. This rearrangement joins TRBV29-1 to TRBJ2-5, with no clear D. Germline CDR1 SQVTM, CDR2 ANQGSEA. The length of the CDR3 is 12 residues. Trimming shortened V by 5 bases and J by 1 base, and 8 bases separated the two germline ends.